There are a few counts of the clone carrying this T cell receptor beta chain. The source of the sample is a study of T cells after yellow fever vaccination. After removal of 10 bases from V and 6 bases from J, the junction contained 16 bases not matched to a gene. The CDR3 loop spans 15 amino acids. Germline values: CDR1 MNHNY, CDR2 SVGAGI (reference sequence). TCRdb used MiXCR to reprocess the 5' RACE reads, holding one entry per CDR3 protein. The sample holds about 210,000 distinct CDR3 sequences, approximately 3% seen once. Sequences were derived from CD4+ T cells sorted from PBMCs, sampled 10 days after the yellow fever booster vaccination. This chain joins TRBV6-6 and TRBJ2-7; 9 bases fit TRBD1. The source of this sequence is a young man who received the YFV17D yellow fever vaccine. In DNA, the CDR3 is TGTGCCATAGGTCCCGGGACAGGGCCGCTCGCCGAGCAGTACGTC. It specifies CAIGPGTGPLAEQYV.